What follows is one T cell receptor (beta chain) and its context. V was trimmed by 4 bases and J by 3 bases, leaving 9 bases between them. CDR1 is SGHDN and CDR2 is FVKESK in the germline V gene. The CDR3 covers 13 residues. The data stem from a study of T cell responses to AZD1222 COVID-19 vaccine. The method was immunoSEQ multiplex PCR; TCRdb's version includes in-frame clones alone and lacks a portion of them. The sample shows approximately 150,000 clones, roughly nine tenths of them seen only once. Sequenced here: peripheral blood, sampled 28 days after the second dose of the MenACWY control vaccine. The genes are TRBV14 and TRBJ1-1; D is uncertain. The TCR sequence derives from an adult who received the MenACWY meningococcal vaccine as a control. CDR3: CASSPYWDTEAFF. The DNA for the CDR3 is TGTGCCAGCAGCCCCTATTGGGACACTGAAGCTTTCTTT.